Presented here are 10 T cell receptor beta chains from one specimen sequenced in a study of blood T cell repertoires in COVID-19. Sequenced by immunoSEQ multiplex PCR; TCRdb stores in-frame clones only, minus some. The sample consists of 130,000 to 150,000 clones, 70% to 90% of them appearing once. What was sequenced was peripheral blood. The receptors derive from a man aged 55 to 70 with active or convalescent COVID-19.

As DNA, the CDR3 is TGCGCCAGCAGCTTGGATGGGGCCAGCTATGGCTACACCTTC. This gives the protein CASSLDGASYGYTF. The chain links TRBV5-1 to TRBJ1-2, with D perhaps matching TRBD1 (5 bases). CDR1 is SGHRS and CDR2 is YFSETQ in the germline V gene. Trimming pared 0 bases from V and 4 bases from J, leaving 10 bases between. CDR3 size: 14 residues.

The V and J genes are TRBV7-8 and TRBJ2-2; 10 bases are a match to TRBD1. CDR3 length: 14 amino acids. CDR1 is SGHVS and CDR2 is FQNEAQ in the germline V gene. J was trimmed by 5 bases and V by 5 bases; bases with no gene match: 2. DNA for the CDR3: TGTGCCAGCAGCGGGGGACAGGGGACCGGGGAGCTGTTTTTT. Amino acids: CASSGGQGTGELFF.

This clone was counted ten times or more. V is TRBV21-1 and J is TRBJ2-7; the table's D call TRBD1 went unverified against the DNA. TRBV21-1 is described as a pseudogene. This CDR3 is 13 amino acids long. CDR3 sequence reads: CAGGAGKSYEQYF. The DNA of the CDR3 is TGTGCCGGGGGCGCGGGCAAATCCTACGAGCAGTACTTC.

On this clone: The junction shows a germline mismatch at one end, possibly a read error. This sequence joins TRBV5-6 and TRBJ1-2; D ambiguous. The CDR3 is 12 residues long. Germline V gives CDR1 SGHDT, CDR2 YYEEEE. The CDR3 nucleotides read TGTGCCAGCAGCTTGAACTCTTCACCCCACGACTTC. It translates to CASSLNSSPHDF.

The CDR3 nucleotides are TGCGCCAGCAGCATGACCGGGACAGGGGGCCTGAACACCGGGGAGCTGTTTTTT. This encodes CASSMTGTGGLNTGELFF. The chain employs TRBV4-1 and TRBJ2-2, with 12 bases lining up with TRBD1. The CDR3 sequence is 18 residues long. The ends lost 5 bases at V and 1 base at J; junction bases unmatched: 8. Germline assignment: CDR1 MGHRA and CDR2 YSYEKL.

V gene TRBV6-2 or TRBV6-3 combines with J gene TRBJ1-1; TRBD1 aligns across 7 bases. The CDR3 is made up of 12 amino acids. The germline V gene encodes CDR1 MNHEY and CDR2 SVGEGT. J gave up 4 bases and V 6 bases, and 2 bases lay outside the gene matches. Written as DNA, the CDR3 is TGTGCCAGCAGGTACAGGGGCACTGAAGCTTTCTTT. As protein: CASRYRGTEAFF.

Notes on this clone: Other DNA sequences in the same sample also yield this CDR3. The chain links TRBV18 to TRBJ1-1, with a weak D call TRBD1 (5 bases). This CDR3 has 13 residues. Germline V gene lookup returns CDR1 KGHSH and CDR2 LQKENI. V was shortened by 6 bases and J by 0 bases, with 8 bases between the two germline ends. CDR3 DNA: TGTGCCAGCTCTCCCAGGGTGAACACTGAAGCTTTCTTT. It is translated as CASSPRVNTEAFF.

The chain joins TRBV19 to TRBJ1-2; D unresolved. CDR3 size: 13 residues. V lost 3 bases and J 6 bases, leaving 11 bases between the germline ends. The germline CDR1 and CDR2 sequences are LNHDA and SQIVND (reference sequence). The CDR3 sequence is CASSIAPRDGYTF. CDR3 coding DNA: TGTGCCAGTAGTATCGCCCCCCGGGATGGCTACACCTTC.

J is TRBJ2-1 and V is TRBV6-2 or TRBV6-3; 16 positions agree with TRBD2. Germline lookup yields CDR1 MNHEY and CDR2 SVGEGT. This CDR3 spans 16 amino acids. Trimming took 4 bases from V and 9 from J; bases not matched to a gene: 6. The CDR3 protein is CASSWGLAGGPIEQFF. As DNA, the CDR3 is TGTGCCAGCAGTTGGGGACTAGCGGGAGGGCCAATTGAGCAGTTCTTC.

V is TRBV5-5 and J is TRBJ1-5; 9 bases map to TRBD1. The germline CDR1 and CDR2 sequences are SGHKS and YYEKEE (reference sequence). The CDR3 loop spans 15 amino acids. V dropped 4 bases and J dropped 2; count of bases not matched to a gene: 4. The CDR3 here is CASSQGQGRNQPQHF. The CDR3 bases are TGTGCCAGCAGCCAGGGACAGGGTCGCAATCAGCCCCAGCATTTT.